These T cell receptor beta chains were read from a single sample in a study of PD-1 blockade in mismatch repair-deficient tumors. TCRdb keeps only in-frame clones here, not all; method: immunoSEQ multiplex PCR. The table includes around 62,000 clones, around 73% detected once. The sequenced sample was peripheral blood, obtained 2 weeks after starting pembrolizumab. These receptors were collected from an adult with mismatch repair-deficient cancer. The CDR3 runs from the conserved cysteine through the conserved F or W. D genes are given only for firm matches. Clone size is not always given. Where it is, it says once, few, many or a class for expanded clones.

J | D | V | size | CDR3 | DNA
TRBJ2-7 | . | TRBV6-5 | few | CASRRGTSGEYF | TGTGCCAGCAGGCGGGGGACTTCAGGGGAGTACTTC
TRBJ2-7 | . | TRBV11-3 | . | CASSPRGGPLVQYF | TGTGCCAGCAGCCCCCGAGGGGGGCCCTTGGTGCAGTACTTC
TRBJ1-4 | . | TRBV1 | . | CTSRRRPLGEKLFF | TGCACCAGCAGACGCCGACCGCTGGGTGAAAAACTGTTTTTT
TRBJ1-3 | . | TRBV18 | . | CASSAEPGNTIYF | TGTGCCAGCTCCGCGGAGCCTGGAAACACCATATATTTT
TRBJ2-7 | . | TRBV14 | . | CASSLLRPGHPREQYF | TGTGCCAGCAGCCTCCTACGGCCGGGACACCCTCGCGAGCAGTACTTC
TRBJ2-1 | TRBD2 | TRBV7-9 | . | CASSLTSAYNEQFF | TGTGCCAGCAGCTTAACTAGCGCCTACAATGAGCAGTTCTTC
TRBJ2-7 | . | TRBV2 | few | CASSEYIYEQYF | TGTGCCAGCAGTGAATACATTTACGAGCAGTACTTC
TRBJ1-1 | . | TRBV6-5 | . | CASSYSRVLNTEAFF | TGTGCCAGCAGTTACTCGCGGGTGTTGAACACTGAAGCTTTCTTT
TRBJ1-5 | . | TRBV6-5 | . | CASIIRVAGNQPQHF | TGTGCCAGCATCATCAGGGTTGCTGGCAATCAGCCCCAGCATTTT
TRBJ1-4 | TRBD1 | TRBV19 | . | CASRPGQLNEKLFF | TGTGCCAGTAGGCCGGGACAGCTGAATGAAAAACTGTTTTTT
TRBJ2-5 | TRBD1 | TRBV5-4 | . | CASSLTGGVQETQYF | TGTGCCAGCAGCTTGACAGGGGGAGTCCAAGAGACCCAGTACTTC
TRBJ2-1 | TRBD2 | TRBV27 | . | CASNTGLAGATFIGEQFF | TGTGCCAGCAATACTGGGCTAGCGGGGGCCACATTCATAGGCGAGCAGTTCTTC
TRBJ2-2 | . | TRBV4-1 | . | CASSYDTGELFF | TGCGCCAGCAGCTATGACACCGGGGAGCTGTTTTTT
TRBJ1-2 | . | TRBV6-6 | . | CASSYRDGGYTF | TGTGCCAGCAGTTACAGGGATGGAGGCTACACCTTC
TRBJ1-2 | . | TRBV5-1 | . | CASSLVSGESNYGYTF | TGCGCCAGCAGCTTGGTTTCAGGGGAGAGTAACTATGGCTACACCTTC
TRBJ2-1 | . | TRBV4-2 | . | CASSQVLGDYNEQFF | TGTGCCAGCAGCCAAGTTTTGGGGGATTACAATGAGCAGTTCTTC
TRBJ2-2 | TRBD1 | TRBV9 | . | CASSAPIGRGHGELFF | TGTGCCAGCAGCGCCCCCATAGGCAGGGGGCATGGGGAGCTGTTTTTT